Sequencing of this T cell receptor (beta chain) was carried out in a study of T-cell reconstitution after alpha-beta-depleted transplantation in children. Preparation of the TCRbeta library was carried out with unique molecular identifiers. One entry per CDR3 protein results from TCRdb running MiXCR on the PCR reads. Of roughly 170,000 distinct CDR3 sequences in the sample, about 6.4% were seen once. This clonotype appeared many times. Material: PBMCs from the stem cell graft donor, obtained from the stem cell graft. The TCR originated in a human donor who donated a stem cell graft to a child with Wiskott-Aldrich syndrome.

This chain's CDR3 is CASRPPNTYGYTF. The CDR3 coding sequence is TGTGCCAGCCGGCCCCCGAATACTTATGGCTACACCTTC. The rearrangement links TRBV25-1 to TRBJ1-2; unclear D gene. The CDR3 sequence is 13 residues long. Trimming pared 8 bases from V and 5 bases from J, leaving 15 bases between. Germline CDR1 and CDR2: MGHDK and SYGVNS.